The present TCR beta chain was sequenced within a study of sequential checkpoint blockade in melanoma. Treatment described: randomized to nivolumab then ipilimumab (arm A) or the reverse (arm B). Patients had received no earlier DNA-damaging chemotherapy. Trimming removed 6 bases from V and 0 bases from J; junction bases left unmatched: 11. The germline V gene encodes CDR1 SGHRS and CDR2 YFSETQ. This CDR3 has 17 residues. Sequencing used immunoSEQ multiplex PCR; TCRdb keeps in-frame clones, though not all of them. The sample has more than 30,000 clones; 65% to 90% are singletons. The TCR sequence derives from a human donor with melanoma. V gene TRBV5-1 combines with J gene TRBJ2-1; 8 bases align to TRBD2. Sample: CD8+ T cells sorted from blood (inferred from file names), taken from a patient given nivolumab and ipilimumab in sequence. The CDR3 reads CASTQTSSGGSYNEQFF. In DNA form, the CDR3 reads TGCGCCAGCACCCAAACTTCGAGCGGGGGCTCCTACAATGAGCAGTTCTTC. Looking up the rest from reference TRBV5-1 and TRBJ2-1 gives the full variable domain: KAGVTQTPRYLIKTRGQQVTLSCSPISGHRSVSWYQQTPGQGLQFLFEYFSETQRNKGNFPGRFSGRQFSNSRSEMNVSTLELGDSALYLCASTQTSSGGSYNEQFFGPGTRLTVL.